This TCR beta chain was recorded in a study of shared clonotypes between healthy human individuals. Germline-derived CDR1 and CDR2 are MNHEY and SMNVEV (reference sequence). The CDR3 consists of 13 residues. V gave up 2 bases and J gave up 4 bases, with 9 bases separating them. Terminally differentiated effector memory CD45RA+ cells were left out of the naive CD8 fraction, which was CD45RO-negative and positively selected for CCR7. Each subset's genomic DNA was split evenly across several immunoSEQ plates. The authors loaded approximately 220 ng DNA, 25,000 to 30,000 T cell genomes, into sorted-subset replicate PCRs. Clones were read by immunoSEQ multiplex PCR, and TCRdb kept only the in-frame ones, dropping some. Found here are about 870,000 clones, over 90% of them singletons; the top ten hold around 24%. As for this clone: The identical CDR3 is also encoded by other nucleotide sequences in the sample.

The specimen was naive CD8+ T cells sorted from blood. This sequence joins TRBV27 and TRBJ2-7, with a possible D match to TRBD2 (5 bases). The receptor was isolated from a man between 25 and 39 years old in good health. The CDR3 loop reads CASSLRRTYEQYF. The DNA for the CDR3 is TGTGCCAGCAGTTTAAGGAGGACGTACGAGCAGTACTTC.